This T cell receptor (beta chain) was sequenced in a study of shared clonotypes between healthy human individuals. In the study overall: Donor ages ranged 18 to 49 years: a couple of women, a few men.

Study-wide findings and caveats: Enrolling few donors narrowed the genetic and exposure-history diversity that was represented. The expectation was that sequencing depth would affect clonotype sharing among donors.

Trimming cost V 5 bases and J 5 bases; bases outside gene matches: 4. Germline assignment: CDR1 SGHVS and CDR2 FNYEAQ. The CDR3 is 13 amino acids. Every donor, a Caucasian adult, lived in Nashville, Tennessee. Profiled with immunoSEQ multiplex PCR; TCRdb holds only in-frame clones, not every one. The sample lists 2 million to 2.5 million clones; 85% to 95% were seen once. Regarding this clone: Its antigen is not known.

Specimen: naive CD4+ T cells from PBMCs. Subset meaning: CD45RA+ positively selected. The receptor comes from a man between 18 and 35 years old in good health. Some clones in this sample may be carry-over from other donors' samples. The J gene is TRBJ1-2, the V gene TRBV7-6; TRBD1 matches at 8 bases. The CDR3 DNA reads TGTGCCAGCAGCCGCGACAGGGGTTATGGCTACACCTTC. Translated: CASSRDRGYGYTF.